This passage covers 25 T cell receptor beta chains from one sample sequenced in a study of blood T cells in healthy people across ages (dated by TCRdb to the mid-2010s). To prepare the library, 5' RACE was applied. Sequenced on an Illumina HiSeq 2500. A second roughly 6 to 12 cycle PCR used a sample-barcoded 5' primer and a J-beta primer mix. Using fastp trimming at Q25 and MiXCR clonotype assembly, TCRdb reanalyzed the public sequencing data and kept in-frame beta chains. Identical CDR3 proteins give one entry, which carries the most common genes and DNA. In all, the sample holds 600,000 to 1,000,000 distinct CDR3 sequences, and approximately 25% of those were seen once. Of the sample, roughly 3.8% is held by the ten largest clones. The sample was also linked to a second study, of T cells of mothers and their children.

The material sequenced was blood. Every receptor here comes from a boy aged 10-17 years in good health.

This rearrangement joins TRBV18 to TRBJ2-7; D not certain. V shed 6 bases and J shed 3 bases, with 12 bases lying between them. The CDR3 has 13 residues. Germline CDR1 reads KGHSH; CDR2 reads LQKENI. DNA for the CDR3: TGTGCCAGCTCCCTCGCTGGGCACTACGAGCAGTACTTC. As protein: CASSLAGHYEQYF.

A few counts support this clonotype. This chain connects TRBV28 to TRBJ2-5; perhaps TRBD2 as D (6 bases). The DNA end is a closer match to TRBJ2-7, so the J assignment may be wrong. This CDR3 comprises 14 residues. Germline CDR1 reads MDHEN; CDR2 reads SYDVKM. CDR3 coding DNA: TGTGCCAGCAGTTTATCGCGCGGGGCCTACGAGCAGTACTTC. Translating gives CASSLSRGAYEQYF.

This clonotype occurred a few times. The chain uses TRBV7-8 and TRBJ2-5; TRBD1 matches 11 bases. Germline trimming cut 3 bases from V and 4 bases from J; bases unmatched to any gene: 4. This CDR3 contains 15 residues. CDR1 is SGHVS, CDR2 FQNEAQ, per germline. The CDR3: CASSFRDRGGETQYF. As DNA, the CDR3 is TGTGCCAGCAGCTTCCGGGACAGGGGGGGAGAGACCCAGTACTTC.

The chain carries TRBV29-1 and TRBJ2-1; no clear D. The V and J ends lost 1 base and 7 bases respectively, with 17 bases between them. Germline lookup yields CDR1 SQVTM and CDR2 ANQGSEA. The length of the CDR3 is 15 residues. In DNA, the CDR3 is TGCAGCGTTGAAGTTAGCACTGAAGCTAAGAATGAGCAGTTCTTC. Translating it yields CSVEVSTEAKNEQFF.

This chain joins TRBV5-1 and TRBJ1-4, with 10 bases that match TRBD1. V shed 2 bases and J 5 bases; nucleotides not matched to a gene: 3. Germline V gene sequence: CDR1 SGHRS, CDR2 YFSETQ. The CDR3 runs to 15 residues. CDR3 protein: CASSFLTGGNEKLFF. The CDR3 coding sequence is TGCGCCAGCAGCTTTTTGACAGGGGGCAATGAAAAACTGTTTTTT.

The rearrangement uses TRBV27 and TRBJ2-5; a possible D gene is TRBD1 (7 bases). The ends were cut back, 2 bases at V and 5 bases at J, with 18 bases in the middle. CDR3 length equals 16 residues. Germline-derived CDR1 and CDR2 are MNHEY and SMNVEV (reference sequence). The CDR3: CASSLVPQGGWETQYF. The CDR3 DNA follows: TGTGCCAGCAGTTTAGTTCCCCAGGGGGGATGGGAGACCCAGTACTTC.

The genes are TRBV9 and TRBJ2-1; 9 bases are a match to TRBD2. The CDR3 runs to 13 residues. CDR1 and CDR2 from the germline V gene are SGDLS and YYNGEE. The trim removed 7 bases at V and 8 bases at J, leaving 7 bases unmatched. CDR3 protein: CASGSGGGDEQFF. The CDR3 DNA sequence: TGTGCCAGCGGATCGGGCGGGGGGGATGAGCAGTTCTTC.

This chain links TRBV11-2 with TRBJ1-5, with unresolved D. The germline V gene encodes CDR1 SGHAT and CDR2 FQNNGV. This CDR3 has 14 residues. V was pared by 0 bases and J by 4 bases, with 7 bases between. CDR3 in amino acids: CASSLETANQPQHF. CDR3 bases: TGTGCCAGCAGCTTAGAGACGGCTAATCAGCCCCAGCATTTT.

This clonotype was counted only a few times. V and J are TRBV9 and TRBJ1-2; D perhaps matches TRBD1 (5 bases). The germline V and J ends were trimmed by 5 bases and 8 bases, with 13 bases remaining between them. The CDR3 is made up of 12 amino acids. Germline CDR1 is SGDLS and CDR2 is YYNGEE. The CDR3 DNA reads as TGTGCCAGCAGTCGGGACGCCGGAGGCTACACCTTC. It yields the protein CASSRDAGGYTF. The full variable domain, rest sourced from reference TRBV9 and TRBJ1-2, is DSGVTQTPKHLITATGQRVTLRCSPRSGDLSVYWYQQSLDQGLQFLIQYYNGEERAKGNILERFSAQQFPDLHSELNLSSLELGDSALYFCASSRDAGGYTFGSGTRLTVV.

The chain couples TRBV12-3 or TRBV12-4 to TRBJ2-1, with TRBD2 as a possible D gene (5 bases). V lost 3 bases and J 10 bases, leaving 10 bases between the germline ends. The CDR3 consists of 12 residues. Here the CDR3 reads CASSFSGLEQFF. CDR3 bases: TGTGCCAGCAGTTTTTCGGGGTTGGAGCAGTTCTTC.

The chain joins TRBV7-2 to TRBJ1-2; no firm D call. The CDR3 totals 12 residues. The germline V gene has CDR1 SGHTA and CDR2 FQGNSA. The V and J ends lost 5 bases and 8 bases respectively, with 12 bases between them. CDR3: CASSTRVLGYTF. For the CDR3, the DNA is TGTGCCAGCAGCACGAGGGTTCTCGGCTACACCTTC.

This clonotype has only a few counts. Here the CDR3 reads CATSDFRAPYEETQYF. CDR3 nucleotide sequence: TGTGCCACCAGTGATTTCCGGGCCCCGTACGAAGAGACCCAGTACTTC. The rearrangement joins TRBV24-1 to TRBJ2-5; D unresolved. This CDR3 is built from 16 residues. Trimming took off 1 base at V and 3 bases at J, with 14 bases between the two ends. Germline CDR1 KGHDR, CDR2 SFDVKD.

The chain is built from TRBV2 and TRBJ1-5; unclear D gene. The CDR3 runs 11 residues. Germline values: CDR1 SNHLY, CDR2 FYNNEI. V lost 6 bases and J 4 bases, leaving 4 bases between the germline ends. CDR3 in amino acids: CASRRNQPQHF. CDR3 coding DNA: TGTGCCAGCAGGAGAAATCAGCCCCAGCATTTT.

In its sample, this clonotype was seen many times. The V call is TRBV5-1, the J call TRBJ2-7; unclear D gene. Trimming cost V 4 bases and J 0 bases, with 14 bases left between them. CDR3 size: 15 residues. Germline V gives CDR1 SGHRS, CDR2 YFSETQ. The CDR3 here is CASSIVSESSYEQYF. CDR3 coding DNA: TGCGCCAGCAGCATCGTTTCAGAATCCTCCTACGAGCAGTACTTC.

The rearrangement uses TRBV27 and TRBJ2-7; TRBD1 or TRBD2 may be the D gene (5 bases each). This CDR3 is 15 amino acids long. V was trimmed by 2 bases and J by 5 bases, leaving 16 bases between them. The V gene's germline CDR1 is MNHEY and CDR2 SMNVEV (reference sequence). DNA of the CDR3: TGTGCCAGCAGTTTAGGCGGCCCCCGGGGCGACGAGCAGTACTTC. Translation: CASSLGGPRGDEQYF.

The chain links TRBV7-2 to TRBJ2-5; no definite D call. Germline V lookup: CDR1 SGHTA, CDR2 FQGNSA. The CDR3 totals 16 residues. V gave up 5 bases and J gave up 0 bases, with 16 bases separating them. The CDR3 region is CASSDPEYYHQETQYF. For the CDR3, the DNA is TGTGCCAGCAGCGACCCCGAATACTATCACCAAGAGACCCAGTACTTC.

The rearrangement uses TRBV6-2 or TRBV6-3 and TRBJ1-1; perhaps TRBD1 as D (5 bases). V was clipped by 8 bases and J by 7 bases, with 23 bases between them. CDR1 is MNHEY and CDR2 is SVGEGT in the germline V gene. This CDR3 comprises 15 residues. The CDR3 sequence: CASADPWGDLVEAFF. The CDR3 nucleotides read TGTGCCAGCGCGGACCCATGGGGGGATTTGGTTGAAGCTTTCTTT.

The chain joins TRBV12-3 or TRBV12-4 to TRBJ2-7; D is perhaps TRBD2 (5 bases). The CDR3 has 13 amino acids. With 7 bases removed from V and 3 bases from J, the gap between germline ends came to 13 bases. CDR3 bases: TGTGCCAGCACCCTGGGGAGCGGCTACGAGCAGTACTTC. As protein: CASTLGSGYEQYF.

This clonotype was detected only a few times. One end of the junction fails to match germline, which may point to a read error. This chain links TRBV7-2 with TRBJ1-3; TRBD1 matches at 7 bases. Looked up from germline, CDR1 is SGHTA and CDR2 is FQGNSA. The CDR3 is made up of 16 amino acids. This CDR3 is CASSLALDRAGNTTYF. The CDR3 nucleotides are TGTGCCAGCAGCTTAGCCTTAGACAGGGCGGGAAACACCACATATTTT.

The genes are TRBV18 and TRBJ2-5; D gene ambiguous. The germline V gene encodes CDR1 KGHSH and CDR2 LQKENI. The CDR3 is 12 residues long. V was trimmed by 2 bases and J by 10 bases, leaving 11 bases between them. The CDR3 protein is CASSPDVPLQYF. In DNA form, the CDR3 reads TGTGCCAGCTCACCAGACGTCCCCCTCCAGTACTTC. Full variable domain (remainder filled in from reference TRBV18 and TRBJ2-5): NAGVMQNPRHLVRRRGQEARLRCSPMKGHSHVYWYRQLPEEGLKFMVYLQKENIIDESGMPKERFSAEFPKEGPSILRIQQVVRGDSAAYFCASSPDVPLQYFGPGTRLLVL.

V gene TRBV28 combines with J gene TRBJ1-2; a weak D match, TRBD1 (6 bases). Trimming stripped 7 bases from V and 8 bases from J, with 11 bases between. Germline-derived CDR1 and CDR2 are MDHEN and SYDVKM. This CDR3 contains 11 residues. CDR3 sequence: CASTGAGGYTF. The CDR3 DNA reads TGTGCCAGCACGGGGGCCGGAGGCTACACCTTC.

This clonotype was counted a few times. CDR3 nucleotide sequence: TGCGCCAGCAGCTTATCCGGAGGGACTTCCCAAGAGACCCAGTACTTC. The encoded protein is CASSLSGGTSQETQYF. V and J are TRBV5-1 and TRBJ2-5; tentative D call: TRBD2 (6 bases). The CDR3 consists of 16 residues. Germline V gives CDR1 SGHRS, CDR2 YFSETQ. Trimming took 2 bases from V and 1 from J, leaving 15 bases between them.

This clonotype was seen repeatedly, ten times or more. A junction boundary mismatches the germline segment, possibly from a read error. The chain recombines TRBV4-3 with TRBJ2-7, with 9 bases aligning to TRBD2. The CDR3 covers 15 residues. The germline V gene encodes CDR1 LGHNA and CDR2 YSLEER. The CDR3 spells CASSQDSGSSYEQYF. In DNA, the CDR3 is TGCGCCAGCAGCCAAGATAGCGGGAGCTCCTATGAGCAGTACTTC.

This clonotype was seen more than once but under ten times. The V gene is TRBV4-3, the J gene TRBJ2-7; 7 bases agree with TRBD2. Germline CDR1 and CDR2: LGHNA and YSLEER. The CDR3 has 16 amino acids. Losses at the gene ends were 0 bases for V and 4 bases for J; bases not matched to a gene: 9. Here the CDR3 DNA reads TGCGCCAGCAGCCAAGAGGTCGGGAGCGGGGTTTACGAGCAGTACTTC. Encoded protein: CASSQEVGSGVYEQYF.

This clonotype has only a few counts. V gene TRBV7-2 combines with J gene TRBJ2-1, with TRBD2 matching 7 bases. The CDR3 sequence is 17 residues long. Germline loops: CDR1 SGHTA, CDR2 FQGNSA. With V trimmed by 3 bases and J by 0 bases, 8 bases remained unmatched. This CDR3 reads CASSFFGGSSSYNEQFF. The CDR3, as DNA: TGTGCCAGCAGCTTCTTTGGCGGGAGTAGCTCCTACAATGAGCAGTTCTTC.